These 17 T cell receptor beta chains originate from one sample sequenced in a study of blood T cells in healthy people across ages. A second PCR, run for about 6 to 11 cycles, used a sample-barcoded 5' primer plus a J-beta primer mix. One entry per CDR3 protein results from TCRdb running MiXCR on the 5' RACE reads. The data hold hundreds of thousands of distinct CDR3 sequences, with more than 20% observed a single time. These data were also reused for a study on T cells of mothers and their children.

The sample was blood. These receptors all come from a boy between 10 and 17 years old in good health.

At least ten counts were recorded for this clonotype. V usage is TRBV5-1 and J usage is TRBJ1-1; D is uncertain. The CDR3 has 13 residues. Germline V gene sequence: CDR1 SGHRS, CDR2 YFSETQ. V was cut by 0 bases and J by 1 base, with 4 bases left in between. This CDR3 reads CASSLAENTEAFF. The CDR3 DNA is TGCGCCAGCAGCTTGGCCGAGAACACTGAAGCTTTCTTT.

The rearrangement uses TRBV20-1 and TRBJ1-1, with no clear D. Germline CDR1 reads DFQATT; CDR2 reads SNEGSKA (reference sequence). Trimming took off 5 bases at V and 6 bases at J, with 13 bases between the two ends. This CDR3 region has 12 residues. The chain's CDR3 is CSAAKGRSEAFF. The CDR3 nucleotides are TGCAGTGCTGCTAAAGGGAGGTCTGAAGCTTTCTTT.

This clonotype has only a few counts. The chain couples TRBV28 to TRBJ2-7, with TRBD1 identical over 10 bases. The CDR3 is 15 amino acids. Trimming took 8 bases from V and 6 from J; bases not matched to a gene: 13. The V gene's germline CDR1 is MDHEN and CDR2 SYDVKM. This CDR3 reads CASSSVGTGAGEQYF. Written as DNA, the CDR3 is TGTGCCAGCTCATCGGTGGGGACAGGGGCGGGCGAGCAGTACTTC.

The CDR3 bases are TGTGCCAGCAGCCCTGGACAGGGTCGGTACGAGCAGTACTTC. This gives the protein CASSPGQGRYEQYF. The gene calls are TRBV7-2 and TRBJ2-5; the match to TRBD1 covers 8 bases. The J call is uncertain, as TRBJ2-7 better fits the DNA end. CDR1 and CDR2 from the germline V gene are SGHTA and FQGNSA. This CDR3 region has 14 residues.

V is TRBV19 and J is TRBJ2-1; D tentatively fits TRBD1 or TRBD2 (6 bases each). V lost 4 bases and J lost 0, with 16 bases in between. Germline V CDR1 and CDR2: LNHDA, SQIVND (reference sequence). This CDR3 has 17 residues. As DNA, the CDR3 is TGTGCCAGTAGTAAGGGGAAGGGGGGCCTCTCCTACAATGAGCAGTTCTTC. This sequence encodes CASSKGKGGLSYNEQFF.

The V and J genes are TRBV7-2 and TRBJ2-1; D is perhaps TRBD2 (5 bases). Trimming took 5 bases from V and 0 from J, leaving 14 bases between them. The CDR3 runs to 16 residues. Germline V gives CDR1 SGHTA, CDR2 FQGNSA. In nucleotides, the CDR3 is TGTGCCAGCAGCCCCTCCCCGGGGAACTCCTACAATGAGCAGTTCTTC. This gives the protein CASSPSPGNSYNEQFF.

This clonotype was counted between two and nine times. The genes are TRBV20-1 and TRBJ1-2; no reliable D call. Trimming took off 4 bases at V and 6 bases at J, with 15 bases between the two ends. The CDR3 extends over 13 amino acids. Germline loops: CDR1 DFQATT, CDR2 SNEGSKA (reference sequence). The CDR3 DNA reads as TGCAGTGCTACATCCCAGGCTGGGGATGGCTACACCTTC. It codes for CSATSQAGDGYTF.

The genes are TRBV7-2 and TRBJ2-5, with D tentatively TRBD1 (5 bases). This CDR3 has 15 residues. Trimming shortened V by 1 base and J by 0 bases, and 9 bases separated the two germline ends. From germline, CDR1 is SGHTA and CDR2 FQGNSA. CDR3 sequence: CASSLVRGYQETQYF. The CDR3 coding sequence is TGTGCCAGCAGCTTAGTAAGGGGCTACCAAGAGACCCAGTACTTC.

CDR3 coding DNA: TGCGCCAGCAGCTTTCTAACTATGACGGGAGAATCCGCCAATGAGCAGTTCTTC. This gives the protein CASSFLTMTGESANEQFF. The rearrangement uses TRBV4-3 and TRBJ2-5; TRBD2 might be the D (6 bases). The J call is doubtful: the DNA matches TRBJ2-1 better. There are 18 residues in the CDR3. Germline-derived CDR1 and CDR2 are LGHNA and YSLEER.

The gene calls are TRBV27 and TRBJ2-1; weak D call: TRBD1 (5 bases). V dropped 6 bases and J dropped 5 bases, with 11 bases sitting between them. The CDR3 length is 13 residues. Germline lookup yields CDR1 MNHEY and CDR2 SMNVEV (reference sequence). DNA of the CDR3: TGTGCCAGCAGAGTCTGGGGCCACAATGAGCAGTTCTTC. This sequence encodes CASRVWGHNEQFF.

The chain recombines TRBV6-2 or TRBV6-3 with TRBJ2-7, with D uncertain. The CDR3 has 14 amino acids. Looked up from germline, CDR1 is MNHEY and CDR2 is SVGEGT. Trimming removed 0 bases from V and 3 bases from J, with 9 bases in between. The CDR3 bases are TGTGCCAGCAGTTACTCCGATTTCATCTACGAGCAGTACTTC. This translates into CASSYSDFIYEQYF.

This chain uses TRBV6-1 with TRBJ1-2, with D unresolved. V lost 0 bases and J lost 5, with 13 bases in between. CDR1 and CDR2 from the germline V gene are MNHNS and SASEGT. The CDR3 has 15 residues. The CDR3 reads CASSEAQYAAYGYTF. CDR3 nucleotide sequence: TGTGCCAGCAGTGAAGCGCAATATGCAGCTTATGGCTACACCTTC.

V is TRBV20-1 and J is TRBJ2-3, with 8 bases fitting TRBD1. V gave up 6 bases and J gave up 0 bases; unmatched junction bases: 8. Germline-derived CDR1 and CDR2 are DFQATT and SNEGSKA (reference sequence). This CDR3 comprises 15 residues. The CDR3 reads CSAIPRGRSTDTQYF. DNA for the CDR3: TGCAGTGCCATCCCCAGGGGGCGGAGCACAGATACGCAGTATTTT.

This clonotype was found a few times. V and J are TRBV4-3 and TRBJ2-2; D is uncertain. V shed 0 bases and J shed 8 bases, with 7 bases lying between them. Looked up from germline, CDR1 is LGHNA and CDR2 is YSLEER. The CDR3 has 13 residues. This CDR3 reads CASSQDFRGELFF. The CDR3 bases are TGCGCCAGCAGCCAAGATTTCAGGGGGGAGCTGTTTTTT.

The chain links TRBV7-3 to TRBJ2-2, with TRBD2 matching over 8 bases. The CDR3 runs 16 residues. Germline loops: CDR1 SGHTA, CDR2 FQGTGA. V shed 3 bases and J 6 bases; nucleotides not matched to a gene: 9. The CDR3 nucleotides are TGTGCCAGCAGCTTGAAGGCGGGGGGATACGCCGGGGAGCTGTTTTTT. Its protein is CASSLKAGGYAGELFF.

This chain connects TRBV12-3 or TRBV12-4 to TRBJ2-1; D remains unclear. The DNA matches TRBJ2-7 better at its end, which makes the J call doubtful. This CDR3 is 13 amino acids long. The CDR3 reads CASSPLGFYEQYF. The CDR3 nucleotides read TGTGCCAGCAGTCCTCTTGGGTTCTACGAGCAGTACTTC.

The chain joins TRBV25-1 to TRBJ2-3; perhaps TRBD2 as D (5 bases). Trimming took 0 bases from V and 1 from J, leaving 8 bases between them. CDR1 is MGHDK, CDR2 SYGVNS, per germline. The CDR3 runs 15 residues. The DNA for the CDR3 is TGTGCCAGCAGTGAATATATAGCGCGCACAGATACGCAGTATTTT. This codes for CASSEYIARTDTQYF.